This is a list of T cell receptor beta chains from one sample in a study of metastatic and nonmetastatic thyroid tumors. TCRdb used MiXCR to call clones anew from the PCR reads. The sample shows roughly 20,000 clones, roughly 29% of them seen only once. Sequences were obtained from blood. The source is a female donor with papillary thyroid cancer or a benign thyroid nodule (not recorded which). Some clones in this sample may be carry-over from other donors' samples. The CDR3 runs from the conserved cysteine through the conserved F or W. The D gene is left open where the match is weak. The listing skips clone size in some rows; elsewhere it reads once, few, many or a size class.

j_call: TRBJ2-1
clone_size: -
v_call: TRBV28
d_call: -
cdr3_nt: TGTGCCAGCACTTCCCCCTACAATGAGCAGTTCTTC
cdr3_aa: CASTSPYNEQFF

j_call: TRBJ2-3
clone_size: -
v_call: TRBV28
d_call: TRBD1
cdr3_nt: TGTGCCAGCAGTTCAAACGACAGGGGGCGCACAGATACGCAGTATTTT
cdr3_aa: CASSSNDRGRTDTQYF

j_call: TRBJ1-1
clone_size: -
v_call: TRBV28
d_call: -
cdr3_nt: TGTGCCAGCAGTTTGGATTTTGCCAGGAGCACTGAAGCTTTCTTT
cdr3_aa: CASSLDFARSTEAFF

j_call: TRBJ1-6
clone_size: medium-sized
v_call: TRBV19
d_call: -
cdr3_nt: TGTGCCAGTAGTATCCCCCAAAGGAGCGGTTCACCCCTCCACTTT
cdr3_aa: CASSIPQRSGSPLHF

j_call: TRBJ2-7
clone_size: many
v_call: TRBV11-2
d_call: TRBD1
cdr3_nt: TGTGCCAGCAGCTTAGGAGGACTCAGGGGGGAGCAGTACTTC
cdr3_aa: CASSLGGLRGEQYF

j_call: TRBJ1-1
clone_size: -
v_call: TRBV11-1
d_call: TRBD1
cdr3_nt: TGTGCCAGCAGCTTAGTCCCGGGACAGGGGAACACTGAAGCTTTCTTT
cdr3_aa: CASSLVPGQGNTEAFF

j_call: TRBJ2-1
clone_size: -
v_call: TRBV20-1
d_call: -
cdr3_nt: TGCAGTGCTAGAGATCCAGGCTCCTACAATGAGCAGTTCTTC
cdr3_aa: CSARDPGSYNEQFF

j_call: TRBJ2-7
clone_size: -
v_call: TRBV20-1
d_call: TRBD1
cdr3_nt: TGCAGCCCCTGGACAGGGACCTACGAGCAGTACTTC
cdr3_aa: CSPWTGTYEQYF

j_call: TRBJ2-2
clone_size: -
v_call: TRBV18
d_call: -
cdr3_nt: TGTGCCAGCTCACCTGAATTAGCGGATACCGGGGAGCTGTTTTTT
cdr3_aa: CASSPELADTGELFF

j_call: TRBJ2-1
clone_size: -
v_call: TRBV20-1
d_call: -
cdr3_nt: TGCAGTGCTAGAGATGGGTCGCGGGTGGCCGGGAATGAGCAGTTCTTC
cdr3_aa: CSARDGSRVAGNEQFF

j_call: TRBJ1-6
clone_size: few
v_call: TRBV6-1
d_call: -
cdr3_nt: TGTGCCAGCAGTGAAGTTCACGGACCCTTCTCCTATAATTCACCCCTCCACTTT
cdr3_aa: CASSEVHGPFSYNSPLHF

j_call: TRBJ2-7
clone_size: medium-sized
v_call: TRBV6-1
d_call: -
cdr3_nt: TGTGCCAGCAGTTTAGGGACCTCCTACGAGCAGTACTTC
cdr3_aa: CASSLGTSYEQYF

j_call: TRBJ1-3
clone_size: medium-sized
v_call: TRBV7-9
d_call: -
cdr3_nt: TGTGCCAGCACCGCCGCGCTCTCTGGAAACACCATATATTTT
cdr3_aa: CASTAALSGNTIYF

j_call: TRBJ2-7
clone_size: -
v_call: TRBV12-3/TRBV12-4
d_call: -
cdr3_nt: TGTGCCAGCAGTTGGGGACACACTCTGGGCGAGCAGTACTTC
cdr3_aa: CASSWGHTLGEQYF

j_call: TRBJ1-2
clone_size: -
v_call: TRBV18
d_call: -
cdr3_nt: TGTGCCAGCTCACCACGGGACGGGGATAGCTACACCTTC
cdr3_aa: CASSPRDGDSYTF

j_call: TRBJ2-1
clone_size: -
v_call: TRBV2
d_call: -
cdr3_nt: TGTGCCAGCAGTGCCCAACTAGTGACCCCCTACAATGAGCAGTTCTTC
cdr3_aa: CASSAQLVTPYNEQFF

j_call: TRBJ1-3
clone_size: -
v_call: TRBV4-1
d_call: -
cdr3_nt: TGCGCCAGCAGCCAAGAACCAGTAGAAGGAAACACCATATATTTT
cdr3_aa: CASSQEPVEGNTIYF

j_call: TRBJ1-2
clone_size: -
v_call: TRBV19
d_call: -
cdr3_nt: TGTGCCAGTAGTGTAGGAGGAGGCTACACCTTC
cdr3_aa: CASSVGGGYTF

j_call: TRBJ2-7
clone_size: many
v_call: TRBV2
d_call: TRBD2
cdr3_nt: TGTGCCGGGAGAACCGGGACTAGCGACCACGAGCAGTACTTC
cdr3_aa: CAGRTGTSDHEQYF

j_call: TRBJ2-3
clone_size: once
v_call: TRBV9
d_call: -
cdr3_nt: TGTGCCAGCAGCCCAGACATCCCCGATACGCAGTATTTT
cdr3_aa: CASSPDIPDTQYF

j_call: TRBJ2-2
clone_size: many
v_call: TRBV11-3
d_call: TRBD2
cdr3_nt: TGTGCCAGCAGCCTCACGAGTAGCGGGAGCACCGGGGAGCTGTTTTTT
cdr3_aa: CASSLTSSGSTGELFF

j_call: TRBJ2-2
clone_size: few
v_call: TRBV28
d_call: TRBD2
cdr3_nt: TGTGCCAGCAGTAGCGGGGACACCGGGGAGCTGTTTTTT
cdr3_aa: CASSSGDTGELFF